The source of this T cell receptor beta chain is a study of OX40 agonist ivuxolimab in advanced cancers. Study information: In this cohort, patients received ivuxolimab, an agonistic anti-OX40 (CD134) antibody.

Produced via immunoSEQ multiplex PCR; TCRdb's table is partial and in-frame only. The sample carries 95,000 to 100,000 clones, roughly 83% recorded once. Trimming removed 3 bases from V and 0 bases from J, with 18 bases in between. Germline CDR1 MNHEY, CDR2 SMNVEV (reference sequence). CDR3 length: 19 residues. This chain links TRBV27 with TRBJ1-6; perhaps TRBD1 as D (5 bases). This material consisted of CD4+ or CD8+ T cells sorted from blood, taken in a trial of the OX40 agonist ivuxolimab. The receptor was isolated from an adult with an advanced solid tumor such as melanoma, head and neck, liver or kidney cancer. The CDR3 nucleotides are TGTGCCAGCAGTTTTCTCCGGGGGGGTCAAAGCTCCTATAATTCACCCCTCCACTTT. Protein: CASSFLRGGQSSYNSPLHF.